Included here is one T cell receptor (beta chain) sequence, with context. This entry belongs to a study of blood T cell repertoires in COVID-19. Turning to the study itself: Sites across the United States, Italy and Spain contributed samples from acute and convalescent COVID-19. PBMCs, B-cell-depleted T cells, or T cells provided the cDNA or gDNA that made up the material.

Authors' methods: Amplification with reference gene primers provided the estimates of nucleated cell counts. Assay: immunoSEQ multiplex PCR; the TCRdb copy retains only in-frame clones and omits some. That table gives V, J and clone size, and the DNA gave D and trimming. The data show 130,000 to 150,000 clones, with 88% seen just once and roughly 1.5% held by the top ten. This CDR3 spans 16 amino acids. The junction had 13 bases not matched to a gene; V was cut back by 4 bases and J by 10 bases. CDR1 is LGHNA and CDR2 is YNFKEQ in the germline V gene. V and J are TRBV4-2 and TRBJ1-6; 7 bases map to TRBD1. The sequencing input was peripheral blood. This sequence originates from a woman in her fifties or sixties with acute or convalescent COVID-19. CDR3 amino acids: CASSPGALSRGSPLHF. As DNA, the CDR3 is TGTGCCAGCAGCCCAGGGGCCTTGAGCAGGGGGTCACCCCTCCACTTT.